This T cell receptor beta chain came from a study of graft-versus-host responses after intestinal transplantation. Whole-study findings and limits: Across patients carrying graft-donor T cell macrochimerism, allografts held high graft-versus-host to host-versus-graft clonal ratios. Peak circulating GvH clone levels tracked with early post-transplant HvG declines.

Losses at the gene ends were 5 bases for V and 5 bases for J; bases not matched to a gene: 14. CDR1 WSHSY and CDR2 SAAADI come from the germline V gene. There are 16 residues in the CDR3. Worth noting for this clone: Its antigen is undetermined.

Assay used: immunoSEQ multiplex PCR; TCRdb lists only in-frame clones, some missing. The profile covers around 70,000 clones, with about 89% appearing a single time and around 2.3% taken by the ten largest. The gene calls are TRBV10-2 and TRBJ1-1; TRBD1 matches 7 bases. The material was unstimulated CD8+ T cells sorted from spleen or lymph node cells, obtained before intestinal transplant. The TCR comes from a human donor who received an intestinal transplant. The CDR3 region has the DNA TGCGCCAGCAGTTTTACAGGGGCTAAATCGAGGACTGAAGCTTTCTTT. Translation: CASSFTGAKSRTEAFF.